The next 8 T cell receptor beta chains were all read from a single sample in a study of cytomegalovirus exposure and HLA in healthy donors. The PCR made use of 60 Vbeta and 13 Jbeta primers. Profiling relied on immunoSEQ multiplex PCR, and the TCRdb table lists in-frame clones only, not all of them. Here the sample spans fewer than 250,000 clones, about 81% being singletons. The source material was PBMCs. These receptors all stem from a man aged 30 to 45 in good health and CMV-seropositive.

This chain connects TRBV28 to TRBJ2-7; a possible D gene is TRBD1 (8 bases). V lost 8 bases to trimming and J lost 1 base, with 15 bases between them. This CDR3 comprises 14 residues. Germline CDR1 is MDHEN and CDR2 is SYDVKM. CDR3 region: CASLTGGASYEQYF. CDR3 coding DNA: TGTGCCAGCCTTACAGGGGGGGCTTCCTACGAGCAGTACTTC.

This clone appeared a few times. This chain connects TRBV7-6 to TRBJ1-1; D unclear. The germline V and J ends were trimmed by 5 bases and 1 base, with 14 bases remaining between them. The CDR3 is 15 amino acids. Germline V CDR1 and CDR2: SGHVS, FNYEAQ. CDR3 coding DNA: TGTGCCAGCAGCGCCCGAAGCGGCGGGAACACTGAAGCTTTCTTT. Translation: CASSARSGGNTEAFF.

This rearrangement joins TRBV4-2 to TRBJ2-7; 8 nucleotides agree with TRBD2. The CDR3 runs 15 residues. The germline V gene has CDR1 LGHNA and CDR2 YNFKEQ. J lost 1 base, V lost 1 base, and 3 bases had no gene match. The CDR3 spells CASSQGSGGSYEQYF. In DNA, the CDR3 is TGTGCCAGCAGCCAAGGGAGCGGGGGTTCCTACGAGCAGTACTTC.

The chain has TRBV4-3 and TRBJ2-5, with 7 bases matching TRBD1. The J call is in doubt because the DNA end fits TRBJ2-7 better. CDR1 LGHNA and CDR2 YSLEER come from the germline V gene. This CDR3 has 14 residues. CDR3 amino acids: CASSHYRGSHEQYF. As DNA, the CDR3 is TGCGCCAGCAGCCACTACAGGGGTAGCCACGAGCAGTACTTC.

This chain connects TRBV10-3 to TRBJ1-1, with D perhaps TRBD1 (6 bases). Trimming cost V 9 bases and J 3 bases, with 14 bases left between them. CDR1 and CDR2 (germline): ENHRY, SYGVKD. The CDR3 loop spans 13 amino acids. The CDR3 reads CAIAGGADTEAFF. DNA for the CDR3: TGTGCCATAGCCGGGGGGGCGGACACTGAAGCTTTCTTT.

The CDR3: CASSSSTGIRSLHF. CDR3 bases: TGTGCCAGCAGTTCCTCTACAGGGATTCGGTCCCTCCACTTT. The gene calls are TRBV27 and TRBJ1-6; tentatively, D is TRBD1 (6 bases). There are 14 residues in the CDR3. The germline CDR1 and CDR2 sequences are MNHEY and SMNVEV (reference sequence). V was shortened by 4 bases and J by 14 bases, with 18 bases between the two germline ends.

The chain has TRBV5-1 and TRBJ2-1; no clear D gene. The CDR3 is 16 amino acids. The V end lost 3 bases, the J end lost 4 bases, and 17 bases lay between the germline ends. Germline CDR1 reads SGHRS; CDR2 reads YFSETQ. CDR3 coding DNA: TGCGCCAGCAGCTCGGATCGGCGGAGTCATTACAATGAGCAGTTCTTC. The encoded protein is CASSSDRRSHYNEQFF.

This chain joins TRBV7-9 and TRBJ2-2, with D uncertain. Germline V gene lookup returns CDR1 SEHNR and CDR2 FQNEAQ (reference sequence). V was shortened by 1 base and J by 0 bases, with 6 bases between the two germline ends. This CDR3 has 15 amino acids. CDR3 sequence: CASSLGASNTGELFF. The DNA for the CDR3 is TGTGCCAGCAGCTTAGGAGCATCGAACACCGGGGAGCTGTTTTTT. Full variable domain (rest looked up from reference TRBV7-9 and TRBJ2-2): DTGVSQNPRHKITKRGQNVTFRCDPISEHNRLYWYRQTLGQGPEFLTYFQNEAQLEKSRLLSDRFSAERPKGSFSTLEIQRTEQGDSAMYLCASSLGASNTGELFFGEGSRLTVL.